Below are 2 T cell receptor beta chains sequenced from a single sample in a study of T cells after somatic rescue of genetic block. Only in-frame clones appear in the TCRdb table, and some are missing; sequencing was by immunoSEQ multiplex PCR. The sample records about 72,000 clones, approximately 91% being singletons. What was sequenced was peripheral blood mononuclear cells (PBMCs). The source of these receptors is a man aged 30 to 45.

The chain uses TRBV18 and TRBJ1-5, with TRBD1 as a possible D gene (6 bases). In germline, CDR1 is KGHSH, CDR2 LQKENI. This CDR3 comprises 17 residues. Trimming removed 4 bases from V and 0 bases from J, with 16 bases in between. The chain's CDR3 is CASSREPRGYSNQPQHF. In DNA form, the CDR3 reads TGTGCCAGCTCACGCGAGCCCAGGGGCTATAGCAATCAGCCCCAGCATTTT.

Here the CDR3 reads CASSLVDGGNTIYF. CDR3 nucleotides: TGCGCCAGCAGCTTGGTGGACGGCGGAAACACCATATATTTT. V usage is TRBV5-1 and J usage is TRBJ1-3; unclear D gene. V was trimmed by 0 bases and J by 4 bases, leaving 8 bases between them. CDR3 length equals 14 residues. Germline-derived CDR1 and CDR2 are SGHRS and YFSETQ.